The next 9 T cell receptor beta chains were all read from a single sample in a study of neurological immune-mediated disorders. TCRdb reanalysed the 5' RACE reads using MiXCR and keeps one entry per CDR3 protein. The sample shows tens of thousands of distinct CDR3 sequences, under 20% of them seen only once. Source material: PBMCs. These TCRs come from a woman in her forties in good health.

This clonotype has at least ten counts. This chain joins TRBV7-8 and TRBJ2-5, with TRBD2 matching 13 bases. The V segment lost 5 bases and the J segment 2 bases; nucleotides outside the gene matches: 5. The CDR3 runs 16 residues. Germline CDR1 SGHVS, CDR2 FQNEAQ. CDR3 loop: CASSRTSGGPQETQYF. Here the CDR3 DNA reads TGTGCCAGCAGCCGGACTAGCGGGGGACCACAAGAGACCCAGTACTTC.

The V call is TRBV25-1, the J call TRBJ2-7; 9 nucleotides align to TRBD1. The germline V gene encodes CDR1 MGHDK and CDR2 SYGVNS. This CDR3 region has 14 residues. J gave up 7 bases and V 7 bases, and 11 bases lay outside the gene matches. CDR3 sequence (DNA): TGTGCCAGCATGGACCCGGGACAGGGTTGGGAGCAGTACGTC. Amino acids: CASMDPGQGWEQYV.

This clonotype was recorded many times. This sequence joins TRBV4-2 and TRBJ2-1, with D possibly being TRBD2 (5 bases). This CDR3 is 15 amino acids long. V was clipped by 1 base and J by 2 bases, with 9 bases between them. Germline V gene data show CDR1 as LGHNA and CDR2 as YNFKEQ. In nucleotides, the CDR3 is TGTGCCAGCAGCCAAGTCCGGGGAGCCTACAATGAGCAGTTCTTC. Protein sequence: CASSQVRGAYNEQFF.

This clonotype was counted at least ten times. The J gene is TRBJ2-3, the V gene TRBV7-8; D may match TRBD1 or TRBD2 (6 bases each). The CDR3 is made up of 14 amino acids. The V end lost 5 bases, the J end lost 5 bases, and 14 bases lay between the germline ends. From germline, CDR1 is SGHVS and CDR2 FQNEAQ. CDR3 residues: CASSLGGPGDTQYF. CDR3 bases: TGTGCCAGCAGCCTTGGGGGGCCGGGAGATACGCAGTATTTT.

This clonotype showed up many times. This chain links TRBV5-1 with TRBJ2-5; 13 bases line up with TRBD2. J gave up 4 bases and V 2 bases, and 20 bases lay outside the gene matches. The CDR3 has 21 amino acids. Germline lookup yields CDR1 SGHRS and CDR2 YFSETQ. The CDR3 bases are TGCGCCAGCAGCTTTTCCCCGGGACCGGGACTAGCGGGGCCCCAGGGAGAGACCCAGTACTTC. Translation: CASSFSPGPGLAGPQGETQYF.

This clonotype was counted ten times or more. The chain joins TRBV10-3 to TRBJ2-5; D possibly uses TRBD1 or TRBD2 (5 bases each). Germline V gene lookup returns CDR1 ENHRY and CDR2 SYGVKD. The CDR3 consists of 15 residues. The V gene lost 6 bases and the J gene lost 5 bases, with 19 bases spanning the gap. The CDR3 region is CAISLGPQQWETQYF. For the CDR3, the DNA is TGTGCCATCAGCCTGGGACCCCAGCAGTGGGAGACCCAGTACTTC.

This clonotype was counted many times. The chain is built from TRBV4-3 and TRBJ2-7; possible D gene TRBD1, 6 bases. The CDR3 extends over 15 amino acids. V was clipped by 0 bases and J by 2 bases, with 11 bases between them. CDR1 is LGHNA, CDR2 YSLEER, per germline. The CDR3 loop reads CASSQDFGGPYEQYF. DNA of the CDR3: TGCGCCAGCAGCCAAGATTTTGGGGGCCCCTACGAGCAGTACTTC.

This clonotype was seen at least ten times. The rearrangement uses TRBV7-3 and TRBJ2-7; D may be TRBD2 (5 bases). This CDR3 contains 16 residues. The V gene lost 0 bases and the J gene lost 2 bases, with 14 bases spanning the gap. Germline values: CDR1 SGHTA, CDR2 FQGTGA. For the CDR3, the DNA is TGTGCCAGCAGCTTAACTCACGGGGATTGGGCCTACGAGCAGTACGTC. Its translation: CASSLTHGDWAYEQYV.

This clonotype showed up many times. The chain recombines TRBV7-8 with TRBJ1-2; D is possibly TRBD1 (6 bases). Trimming cost V 5 bases and J 4 bases, with 14 bases left between them. The CDR3 loop spans 14 amino acids. CDR1 and CDR2 from the germline V gene are SGHVS and FQNEAQ. DNA for the CDR3: TGTGCCAGCAGCCGGAGAGTGACAGGCTATGGCTACACCTTC. Its protein product is CASSRRVTGYGYTF. The full variable domain, its missing parts supplied by reference TRBV7-8 and TRBJ1-2, is GAGVSQSPRYKVAKRGQDVALRCDPISGHVSLFWYQQALGQGPEFLTYFQNEAQLDKSGLPSDRFFAERPEGSVSTLKIQRTQQEDSAVYLCASSRRVTGYGYTFGSGTRLTVV.